The next 8 T cell receptor beta chains were all read from a single sample in a study of cytomegalovirus exposure and HLA in healthy donors. The assay was immunoSEQ multiplex PCR, and TCRdb's table has in-frame clones only and misses some. The data hold some 130,000 clones, with approximately 82% observed a single time. Source material: PBMCs. All receptors derive from a man aged 30 to 39 in good health and CMV-seropositive.

The rearrangement joins TRBV30 to TRBJ1-3, with TRBD1 as a possible D gene (5 bases). CDR1 is GTSNPN, CDR2 SVGIG, per germline (reference sequence). The CDR3 has 14 amino acids. V was shortened by 0 bases and J by 1 base, with 7 bases between the two germline ends. As DNA, the CDR3 is TGTGCCTGGAGTGTGGGACTGTCTGGAAACACCATATATTTT. The encoded protein is CAWSVGLSGNTIYF.

This chain uses TRBV9 with TRBJ1-2; TRBD1 matches 11 bases. With 3 bases clipped from V and 0 bases from J, the junction kept 7 bases outside the gene matches. The CDR3 runs to 17 residues. CDR1 and CDR2 (germline): SGDLS, YYNGEE. The CDR3 sequence is CASSADRGRLANYGYTF. The CDR3 DNA reads as TGTGCCAGCAGCGCGGACAGGGGGCGCCTAGCTAACTATGGCTACACCTTC.

The chain is built from TRBV6-5 and TRBJ1-2, with a tentative D call TRBD1 (5 bases). Deletions cut 8 bases from V and 1 base from J, with 14 bases between. Germline V gene sequence: CDR1 MNHEY, CDR2 SVGAGI. This CDR3 comprises 14 residues. The CDR3 coding sequence is TGTGCCAGCGGTTGGCTGGGGGGTAACTATGGCTACACCTTC. It codes for CASGWLGGNYGYTF.

J is TRBJ1-3 and V is TRBV7-8; 8 bases match TRBD1. This CDR3 is built from 15 residues. Germline V gene sequence: CDR1 SGHVS, CDR2 FQNEAQ. Trimming at V came to 5 bases and at J to 4 bases, leaving 7 bases not matched to a gene. DNA of the CDR3: TGTGCCAGCAGCCCACGGACAGGGTGGGGAAACACCATATATTTT. Protein: CASSPRTGWGNTIYF.

The V gene is TRBV19, the J gene TRBJ2-5; TRBD2 matches 8 bases. The germline V gene has CDR1 LNHDA and CDR2 SQIVND (reference sequence). V lost 7 bases and J lost 0; bases outside the gene matches: 16. The CDR3 sequence is 18 residues long. Here the CDR3 DNA reads TGTGCCAGTATGGGGCGGGGGGATATTTCCTTCGACCAAGAGACCCAGTACTTC. This translates into CASMGRGDISFDQETQYF. Looking up the rest from reference TRBV19 and TRBJ2-5 gives the full variable domain: DGGITQSPKYLFRKEGQNVTLSCEQNLNHDAMYWYRQDPGQGLRLIYYSQIVNDFQKGDIAEGYSVSREKKESFPLTVTSAQKNPTAFYLCASMGRGDISFDQETQYFGPGTRLLVL.

V and J are TRBV5-4 and TRBJ2-3; tentative D call: TRBD1 (6 bases). The CDR3 has 15 amino acids. Germline V gene lookup returns CDR1 SGHNT and CDR2 YYREEE (reference sequence). V was clipped by 4 bases and J by 3 bases, with 15 bases between them. DNA for the CDR3: TGTGCCAGCAGCGAACGGATAGGGGGAACAGATACGCAGTATTTT. Its translation is CASSERIGGTDTQYF.

The chain combines TRBV10-1 with TRBJ1-2, with TRBD1 matching 7 bases. The CDR3 extends over 17 amino acids. The germline V gene has CDR1 WNHNN and CDR2 SYGVQD (reference sequence). With 10 bases clipped from V and 3 bases from J, the junction kept 20 bases outside the gene matches. CDR3 loop: CATLRSIPGQKDYGYTF. The CDR3 DNA reads as TGCGCCACCCTGAGGTCCATCCCGGGACAGAAGGACTATGGCTACACCTTC.

This clone was detected a few times. The J gene is TRBJ2-7, the V gene TRBV11-2; TRBD1 matches at 8 bases. The CDR3 is 17 amino acids. V shed 6 bases, J shed 0 bases, and the junction held 13 bases outside the gene matches. Germline CDR1 is SGHAT and CDR2 is FQNNGV. The CDR3 spells CASRQPSRQGSSYEQYF. The CDR3 bases are TGTGCCAGCAGACAGCCTAGTCGACAGGGGAGCTCCTACGAGCAGTACTTC.